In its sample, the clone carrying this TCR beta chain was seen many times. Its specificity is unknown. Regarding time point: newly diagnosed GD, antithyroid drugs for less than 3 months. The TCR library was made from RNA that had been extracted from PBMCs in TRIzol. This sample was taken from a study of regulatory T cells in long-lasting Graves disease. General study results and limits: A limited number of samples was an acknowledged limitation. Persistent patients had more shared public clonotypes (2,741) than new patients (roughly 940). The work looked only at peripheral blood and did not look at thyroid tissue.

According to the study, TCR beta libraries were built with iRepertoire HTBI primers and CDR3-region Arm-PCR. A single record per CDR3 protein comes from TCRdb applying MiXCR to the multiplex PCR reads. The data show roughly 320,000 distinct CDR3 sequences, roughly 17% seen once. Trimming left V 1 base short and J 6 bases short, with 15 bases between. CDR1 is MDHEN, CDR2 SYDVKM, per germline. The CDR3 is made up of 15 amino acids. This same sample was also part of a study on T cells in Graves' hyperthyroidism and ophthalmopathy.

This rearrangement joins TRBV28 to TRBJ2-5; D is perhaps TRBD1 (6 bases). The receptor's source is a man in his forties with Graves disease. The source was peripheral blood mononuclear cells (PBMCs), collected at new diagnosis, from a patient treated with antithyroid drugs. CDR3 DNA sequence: TGTGCCAGCAGTTTATTGGCAGGGGACACGAAGACCCAGTACTTC. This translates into CASSLLAGDTKTQYF. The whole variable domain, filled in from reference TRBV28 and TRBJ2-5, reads DVKVTQSSRYLVKRTGEKVFLECVQDMDHENMFWYRQDPGLGLRLIYFSYDVKMKEKGDIPEGYSVSREKKERFSLILESASTNQTSMYLCASSLLAGDTKTQYFGPGTRLLVL.